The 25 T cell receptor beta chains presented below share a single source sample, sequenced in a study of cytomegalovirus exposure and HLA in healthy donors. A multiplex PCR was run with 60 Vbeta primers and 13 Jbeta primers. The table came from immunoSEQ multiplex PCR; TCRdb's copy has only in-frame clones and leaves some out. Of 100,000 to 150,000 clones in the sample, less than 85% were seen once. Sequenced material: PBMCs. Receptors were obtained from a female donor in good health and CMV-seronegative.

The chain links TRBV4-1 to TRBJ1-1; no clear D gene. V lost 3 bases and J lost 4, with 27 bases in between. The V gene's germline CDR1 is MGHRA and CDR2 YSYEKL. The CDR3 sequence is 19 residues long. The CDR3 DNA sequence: TGCGCCAGCAGCCAGCACCTAATGGTTAGAGGGCGCAGGAGCACTGAAGCTTTCTTT. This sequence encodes CASSQHLMVRGRRSTEAFF.

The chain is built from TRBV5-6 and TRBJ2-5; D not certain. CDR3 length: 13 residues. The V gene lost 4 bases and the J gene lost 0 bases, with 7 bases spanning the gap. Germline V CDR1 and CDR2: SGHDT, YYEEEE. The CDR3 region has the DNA TGTGCCAGCAGCCCCCGGTACCAAGAGACCCAGTACTTC. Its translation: CASSPRYQETQYF. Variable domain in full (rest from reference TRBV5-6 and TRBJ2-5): DAGVTQSPTHLIKTRGQQVTLRCSPKSGHDTVSWYQQALGQGPQFIFQYYEEEERQRGNFPDRFSGHQFPNYSSELNVNALLLGDSALYLCASSPRYQETQYFGPGTRLLVL.

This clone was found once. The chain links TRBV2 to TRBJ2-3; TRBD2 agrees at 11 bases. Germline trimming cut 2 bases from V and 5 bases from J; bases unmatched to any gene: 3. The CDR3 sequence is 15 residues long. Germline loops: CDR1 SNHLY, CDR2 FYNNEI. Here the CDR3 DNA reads TGTGCCAGCAGTGAACTAGCGGGGGGAGGAGATACGCAGTATTTT. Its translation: CASSELAGGGDTQYF.

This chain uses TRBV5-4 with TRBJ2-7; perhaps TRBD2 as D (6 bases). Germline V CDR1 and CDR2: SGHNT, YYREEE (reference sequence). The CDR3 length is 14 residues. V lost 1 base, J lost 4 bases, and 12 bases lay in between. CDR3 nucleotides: TGTGCCAGCAGCTTGAGCGGGCACCAATACGAGCAGTACTTC. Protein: CASSLSGHQYEQYF.

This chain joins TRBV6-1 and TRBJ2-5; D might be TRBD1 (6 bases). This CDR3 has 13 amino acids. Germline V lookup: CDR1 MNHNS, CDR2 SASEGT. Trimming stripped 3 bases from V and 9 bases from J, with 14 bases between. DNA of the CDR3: TGTGCCAGCAGTGACAGGGGACCTGCGGCCCAGTACTTC. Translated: CASSDRGPAAQYF.

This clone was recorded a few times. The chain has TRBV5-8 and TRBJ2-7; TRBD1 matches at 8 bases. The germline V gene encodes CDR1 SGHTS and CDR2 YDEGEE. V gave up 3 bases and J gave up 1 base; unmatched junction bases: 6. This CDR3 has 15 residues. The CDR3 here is CASSSGQGLSYEQYF. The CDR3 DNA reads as TGTGCCAGCAGCTCCGGACAGGGCTTATCCTACGAGCAGTACTTC. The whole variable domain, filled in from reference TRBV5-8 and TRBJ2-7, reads EAGVTQSPTHLIKTRGQQATLRCSPISGHTSVYWYQQALGLGLQFLLWYDEGEERNRGNFPPRFSGRQFPNYSSELNVNALELEDSALYLCASSSGQGLSYEQYFGPGTRLTVT.

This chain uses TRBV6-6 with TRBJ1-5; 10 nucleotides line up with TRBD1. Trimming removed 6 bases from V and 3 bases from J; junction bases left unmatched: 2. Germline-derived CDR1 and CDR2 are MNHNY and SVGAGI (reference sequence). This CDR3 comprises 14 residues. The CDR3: CASRGTGANQPQHF. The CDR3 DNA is TGTGCCAGCAGAGGGACAGGGGCCAATCAGCCCCAGCATTTT.

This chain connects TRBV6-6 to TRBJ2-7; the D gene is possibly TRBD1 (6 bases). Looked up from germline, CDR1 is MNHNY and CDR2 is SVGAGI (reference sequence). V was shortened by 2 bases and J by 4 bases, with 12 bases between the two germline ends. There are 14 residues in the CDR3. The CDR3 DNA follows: TGTGCCAGCAGTTACGCCCGACAGGTGTACGAGCAGTACTTC. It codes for CASSYARQVYEQYF.

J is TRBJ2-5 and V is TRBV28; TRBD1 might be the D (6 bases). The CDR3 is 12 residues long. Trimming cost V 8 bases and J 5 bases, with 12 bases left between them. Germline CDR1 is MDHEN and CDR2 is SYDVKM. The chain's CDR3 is CASGGAGETQYF. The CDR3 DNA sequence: TGTGCCAGCGGGGGCGCCGGGGAGACCCAGTACTTC.

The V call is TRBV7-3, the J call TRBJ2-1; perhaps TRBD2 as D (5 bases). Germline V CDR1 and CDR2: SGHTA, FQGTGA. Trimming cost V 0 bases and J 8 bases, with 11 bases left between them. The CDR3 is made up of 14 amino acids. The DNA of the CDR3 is TGTGCCAGCAGCTTAACGAGGGATGGGGATGAGCAGTTCTTC. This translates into CASSLTRDGDEQFF.

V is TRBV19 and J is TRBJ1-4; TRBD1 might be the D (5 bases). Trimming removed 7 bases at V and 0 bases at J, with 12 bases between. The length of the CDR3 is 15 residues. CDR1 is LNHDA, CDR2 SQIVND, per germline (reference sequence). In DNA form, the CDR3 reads TGTGCCAGTACAAAGGGGAACCCAACTAATGAAAAACTGTTTTTT. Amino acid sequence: CASTKGNPTNEKLFF.

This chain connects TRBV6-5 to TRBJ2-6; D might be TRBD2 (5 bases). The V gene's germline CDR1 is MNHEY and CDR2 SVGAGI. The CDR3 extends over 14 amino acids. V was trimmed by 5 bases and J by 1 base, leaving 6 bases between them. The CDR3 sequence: CASSGLSGANVLTF. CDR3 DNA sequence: TGTGCCAGCAGTGGACTTTCTGGGGCCAACGTCCTGACTTTC.

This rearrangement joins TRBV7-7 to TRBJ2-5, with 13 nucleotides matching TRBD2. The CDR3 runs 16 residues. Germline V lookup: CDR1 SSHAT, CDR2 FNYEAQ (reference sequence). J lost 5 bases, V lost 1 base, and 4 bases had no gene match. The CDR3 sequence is CASSLGGLAGQETQYF. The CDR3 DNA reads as TGTGCCAGCAGCTTAGGGGGACTAGCGGGACAGGAGACCCAGTACTTC.

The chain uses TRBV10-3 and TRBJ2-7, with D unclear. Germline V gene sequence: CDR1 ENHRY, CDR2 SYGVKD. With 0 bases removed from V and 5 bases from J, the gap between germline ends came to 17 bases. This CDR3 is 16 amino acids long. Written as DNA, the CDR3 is TGTGCCATCAGTGAGTCGAGTAAGACGGGTGCCGACGAGCAGTACTTC. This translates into CAISESSKTGADEQYF.

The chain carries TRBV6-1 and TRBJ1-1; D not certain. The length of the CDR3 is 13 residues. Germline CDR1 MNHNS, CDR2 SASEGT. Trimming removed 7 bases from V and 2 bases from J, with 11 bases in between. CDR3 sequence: CASNLGRNTEAFF. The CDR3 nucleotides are TGTGCCAGCAATCTAGGGAGAAACACTGAAGCTTTCTTT.

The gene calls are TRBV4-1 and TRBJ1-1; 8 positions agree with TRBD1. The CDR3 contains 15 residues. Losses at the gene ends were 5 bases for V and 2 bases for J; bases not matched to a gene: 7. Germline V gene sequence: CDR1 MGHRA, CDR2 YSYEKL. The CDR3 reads CASSKGQGGNTEAFF. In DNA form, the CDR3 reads TGCGCCAGCAGCAAAGGACAGGGAGGAAACACTGAAGCTTTCTTT.

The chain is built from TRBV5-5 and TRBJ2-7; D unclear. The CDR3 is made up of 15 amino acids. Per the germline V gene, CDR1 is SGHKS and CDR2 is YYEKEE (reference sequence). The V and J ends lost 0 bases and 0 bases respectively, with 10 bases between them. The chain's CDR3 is CASSLAGGSSYEQYF. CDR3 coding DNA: TGTGCCAGCAGCTTGGCCGGCGGATCCTCCTACGAGCAGTACTTC.

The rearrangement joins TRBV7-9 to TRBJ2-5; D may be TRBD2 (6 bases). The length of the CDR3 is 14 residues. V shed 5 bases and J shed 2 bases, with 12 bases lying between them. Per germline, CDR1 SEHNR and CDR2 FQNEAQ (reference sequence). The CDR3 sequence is CASSLGSLQETQYF. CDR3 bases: TGTGCCAGCAGCCTCGGGAGTCTACAAGAGACCCAGTACTTC.

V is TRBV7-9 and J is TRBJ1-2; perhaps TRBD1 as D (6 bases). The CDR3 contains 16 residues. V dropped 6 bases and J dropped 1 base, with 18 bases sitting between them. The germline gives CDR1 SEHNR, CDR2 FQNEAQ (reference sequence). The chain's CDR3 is CASRGGGTKLNYGYTF. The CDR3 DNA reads TGTGCCAGCAGAGGAGGTGGGACAAAGCTTAACTATGGCTACACCTTC.

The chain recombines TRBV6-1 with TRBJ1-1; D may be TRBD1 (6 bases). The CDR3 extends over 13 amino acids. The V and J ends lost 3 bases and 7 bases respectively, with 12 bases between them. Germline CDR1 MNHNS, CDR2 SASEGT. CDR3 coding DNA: TGTGCCAGCAGTGATCCAGGGGATTTTGAAGCTTTCTTT. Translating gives CASSDPGDFEAFF.

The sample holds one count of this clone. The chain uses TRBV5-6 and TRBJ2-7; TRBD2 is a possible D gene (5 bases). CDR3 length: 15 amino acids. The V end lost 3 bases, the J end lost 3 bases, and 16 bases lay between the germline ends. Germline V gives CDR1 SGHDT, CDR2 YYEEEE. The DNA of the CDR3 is TGTGCCAGCAGCTCTACTAGTTCTCCGGGCTACGAGCAGTACTTC. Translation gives CASSSTSSPGYEQYF.

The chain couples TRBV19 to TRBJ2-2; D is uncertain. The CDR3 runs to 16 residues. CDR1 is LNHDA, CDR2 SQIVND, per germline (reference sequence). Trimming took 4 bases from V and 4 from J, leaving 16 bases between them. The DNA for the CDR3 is TGTGCCAGTAGTAATCCGGGTATCATATTCACCGGGGAGCTGTTTTTT. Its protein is CASSNPGIIFTGELFF.

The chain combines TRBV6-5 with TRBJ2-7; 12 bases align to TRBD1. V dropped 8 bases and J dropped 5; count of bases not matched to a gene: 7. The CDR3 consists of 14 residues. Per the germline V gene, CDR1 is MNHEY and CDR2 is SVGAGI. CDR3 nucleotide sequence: TGTGCCAGCTCATACCGGGACAGGGGGCACGAGCAGTACTTC. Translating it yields CASSYRDRGHEQYF.

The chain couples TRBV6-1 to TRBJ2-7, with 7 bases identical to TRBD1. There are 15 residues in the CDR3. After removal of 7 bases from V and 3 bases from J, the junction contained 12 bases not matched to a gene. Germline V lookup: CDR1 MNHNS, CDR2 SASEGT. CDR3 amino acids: CASTIDRVGNYEQYF. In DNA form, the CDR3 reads TGTGCCAGCACCATAGACAGGGTCGGCAACTACGAGCAGTACTTC.

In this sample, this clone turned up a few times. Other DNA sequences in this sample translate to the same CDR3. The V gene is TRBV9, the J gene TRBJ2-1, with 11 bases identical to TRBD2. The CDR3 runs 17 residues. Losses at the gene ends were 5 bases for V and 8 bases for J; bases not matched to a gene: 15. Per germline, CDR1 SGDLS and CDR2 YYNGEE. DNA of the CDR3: TGTGCCAGCAGTACGACTAGCGGGGTCTCCGCGAGGGATGAGCAGTTCTTC. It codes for CASSTTSGVSARDEQFF.